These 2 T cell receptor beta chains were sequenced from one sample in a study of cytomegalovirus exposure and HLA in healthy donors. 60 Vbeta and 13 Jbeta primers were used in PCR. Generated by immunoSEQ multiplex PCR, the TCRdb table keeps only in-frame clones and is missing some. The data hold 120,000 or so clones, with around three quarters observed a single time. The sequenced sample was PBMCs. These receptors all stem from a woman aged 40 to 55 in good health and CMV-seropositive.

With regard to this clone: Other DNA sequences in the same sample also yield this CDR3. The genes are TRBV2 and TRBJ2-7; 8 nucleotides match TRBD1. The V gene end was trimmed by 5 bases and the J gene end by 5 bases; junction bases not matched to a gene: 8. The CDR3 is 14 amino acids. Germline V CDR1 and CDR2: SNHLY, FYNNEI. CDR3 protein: CASSLRTGHDEQYF. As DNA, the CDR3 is TGTGCCAGCAGTTTAAGGACAGGGCACGACGAGCAGTACTTC.

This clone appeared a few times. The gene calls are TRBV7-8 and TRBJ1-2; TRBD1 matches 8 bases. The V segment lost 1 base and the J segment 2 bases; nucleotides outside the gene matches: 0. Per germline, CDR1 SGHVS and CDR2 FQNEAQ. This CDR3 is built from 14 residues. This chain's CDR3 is CASSLDRGNYGYTF. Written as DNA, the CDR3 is TGTGCCAGCAGCTTAGACAGGGGGAACTATGGCTACACCTTC.